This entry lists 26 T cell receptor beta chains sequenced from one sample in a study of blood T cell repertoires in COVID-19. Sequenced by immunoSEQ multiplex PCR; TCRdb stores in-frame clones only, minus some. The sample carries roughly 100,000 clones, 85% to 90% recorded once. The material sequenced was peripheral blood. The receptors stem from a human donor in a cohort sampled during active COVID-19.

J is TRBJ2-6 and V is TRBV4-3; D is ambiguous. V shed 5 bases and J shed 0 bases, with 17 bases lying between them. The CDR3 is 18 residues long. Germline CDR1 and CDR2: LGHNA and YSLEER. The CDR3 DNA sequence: TGCGCCAGCAGCGCCCACGGTCGACTTAACTCTGGGGCCAACGTCCTGACTTTC. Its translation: CASSAHGRLNSGANVLTF.

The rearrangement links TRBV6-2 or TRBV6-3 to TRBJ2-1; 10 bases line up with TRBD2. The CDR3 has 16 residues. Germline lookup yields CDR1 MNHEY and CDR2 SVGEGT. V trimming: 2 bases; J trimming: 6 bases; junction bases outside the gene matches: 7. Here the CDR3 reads CASSYVAGGLVNEQFF. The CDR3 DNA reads TGTGCCAGCAGTTACGTAGCGGGGGGCCTCGTCAATGAGCAGTTCTTC.

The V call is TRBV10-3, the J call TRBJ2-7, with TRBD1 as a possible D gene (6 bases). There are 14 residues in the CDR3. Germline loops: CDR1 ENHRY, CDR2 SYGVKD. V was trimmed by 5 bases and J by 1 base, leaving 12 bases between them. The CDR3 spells CAISPTGISYEQYF. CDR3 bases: TGTGCCATCAGTCCAACAGGGATATCCTACGAGCAGTACTTC.

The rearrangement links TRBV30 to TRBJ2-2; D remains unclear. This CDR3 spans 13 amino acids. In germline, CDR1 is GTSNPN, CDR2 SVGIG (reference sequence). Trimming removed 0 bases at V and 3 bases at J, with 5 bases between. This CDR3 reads CAWSVYDTGELFF. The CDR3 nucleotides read TGTGCCTGGAGTGTCTACGACACCGGGGAGCTGTTTTTT. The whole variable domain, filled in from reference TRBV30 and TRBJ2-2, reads SQTIHQWPATLVQPVGSPLSLECTVEGTSNPNLYWYRQAAGRGLQLLFYSVGIGQISSEVPQNLSASRPQDRQFILSSKKLLLSDSGFYLCAWSVYDTGELFFGEGSRLTVL.

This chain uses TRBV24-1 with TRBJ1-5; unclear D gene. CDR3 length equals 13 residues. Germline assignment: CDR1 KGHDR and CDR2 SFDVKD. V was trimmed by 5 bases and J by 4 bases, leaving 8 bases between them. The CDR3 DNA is TGTGCCACCAGTGGCGGGCGAAATCAGCCCCAGCATTTT. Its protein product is CATSGGRNQPQHF.

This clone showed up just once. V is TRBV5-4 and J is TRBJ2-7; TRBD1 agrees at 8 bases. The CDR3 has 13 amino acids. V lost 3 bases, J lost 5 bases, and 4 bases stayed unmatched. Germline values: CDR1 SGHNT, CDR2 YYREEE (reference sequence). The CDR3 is CASSSTGEDEQYF. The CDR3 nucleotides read TGTGCCAGCAGCTCGACAGGGGAGGACGAGCAGTACTTC. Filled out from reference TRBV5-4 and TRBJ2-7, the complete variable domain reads ETGVTQSPTHLIKTRGQQVTLRCSSQSGHNTVSWYQQALGQGPQFIFQYYREEENGRGNFPPRFSGLQFPNYSSELNVNALELDDSALYLCASSSTGEDEQYFGPGTRLTVT.

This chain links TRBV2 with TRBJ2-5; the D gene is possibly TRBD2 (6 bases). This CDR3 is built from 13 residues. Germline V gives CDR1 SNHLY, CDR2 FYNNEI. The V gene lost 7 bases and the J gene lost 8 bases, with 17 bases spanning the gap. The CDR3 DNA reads TGTGCCAGCAACGGGGCGGGGCTTAACACCCAGTACTTC. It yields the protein CASNGAGLNTQYF. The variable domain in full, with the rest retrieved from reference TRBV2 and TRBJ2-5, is EPEVTQTPSHQVTQMGQEVILRCVPISNHLYFYWYRQILGQKVEFLVSFYNNEISEKSEIFDDQFSVERPDGSNFTLKIRSTKLEDSAMYFCASNGAGLNTQYFGPGTRLLVL.

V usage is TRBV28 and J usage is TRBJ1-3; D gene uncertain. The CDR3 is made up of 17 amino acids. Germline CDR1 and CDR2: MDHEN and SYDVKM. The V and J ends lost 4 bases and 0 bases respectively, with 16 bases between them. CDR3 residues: CASSSHPGAGSGNTIYF. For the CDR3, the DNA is TGTGCCAGCAGTTCCCATCCCGGTGCAGGCTCTGGAAACACCATATATTTT. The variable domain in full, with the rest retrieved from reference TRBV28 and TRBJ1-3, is DVKVTQSSRYLVKRTGEKVFLECVQDMDHENMFWYRQDPGLGLRLIYFSYDVKMKEKGDIPEGYSVSREKKERFSLILESASTNQTSMYLCASSSHPGAGSGNTIYFGEGSWLTVV.

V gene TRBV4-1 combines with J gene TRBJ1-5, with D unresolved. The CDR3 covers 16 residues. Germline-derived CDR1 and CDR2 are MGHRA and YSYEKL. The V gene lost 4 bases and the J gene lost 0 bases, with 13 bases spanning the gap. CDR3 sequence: CASSLLFGGSNQPQHF. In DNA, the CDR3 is TGCGCCAGCAGCCTACTCTTCGGAGGTAGCAATCAGCCCCAGCATTTT.

CDR3 region: CASSFLAGANEQFF. The CDR3 DNA reads as TGTGCCAGCAGTTTTCTAGCGGGGGCCAATGAGCAGTTCTTC. The chain links TRBV28 to TRBJ2-1, with 10 bases matching TRBD2. Germline trimming cut 3 bases from V and 6 bases from J; bases unmatched to any gene: 2. This CDR3 contains 14 residues. Germline V gene lookup returns CDR1 MDHEN and CDR2 SYDVKM.

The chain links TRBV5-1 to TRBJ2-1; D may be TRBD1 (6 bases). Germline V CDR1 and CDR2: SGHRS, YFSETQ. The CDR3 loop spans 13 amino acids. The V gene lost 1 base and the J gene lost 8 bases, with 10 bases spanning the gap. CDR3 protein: CASSLSHRDEQFF. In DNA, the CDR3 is TGCGCCAGCAGCTTGTCTCACAGGGATGAGCAGTTCTTC.

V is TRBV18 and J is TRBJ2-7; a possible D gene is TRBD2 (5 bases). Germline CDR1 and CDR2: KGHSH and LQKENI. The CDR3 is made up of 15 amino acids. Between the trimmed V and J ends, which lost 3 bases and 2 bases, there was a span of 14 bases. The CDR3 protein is CASSPSLASTYEQYF. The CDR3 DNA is TGTGCCAGCTCACCTTCCTTAGCGTCTACCTACGAGCAGTACTTC. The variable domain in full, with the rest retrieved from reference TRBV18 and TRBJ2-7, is NAGVMQNPRHLVRRRGQEARLRCSPMKGHSHVYWYRQLPEEGLKFMVYLQKENIIDESGMPKERFSAEFPKEGPSILRIQQVVRGDSAAYFCASSPSLASTYEQYFGPGTRLTVT.

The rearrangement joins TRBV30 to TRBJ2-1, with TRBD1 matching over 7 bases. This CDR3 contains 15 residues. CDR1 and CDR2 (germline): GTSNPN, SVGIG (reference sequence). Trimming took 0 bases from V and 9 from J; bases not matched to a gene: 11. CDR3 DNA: TGTGCCTGGAGTGTACTTCACAGGGGTCAAGGTGAGCAGTTCTTC. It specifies CAWSVLHRGQGEQFF.

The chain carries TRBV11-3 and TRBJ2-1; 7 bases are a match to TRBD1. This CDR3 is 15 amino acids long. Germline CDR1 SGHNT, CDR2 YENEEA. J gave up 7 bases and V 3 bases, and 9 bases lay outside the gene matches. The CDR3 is CASSLTGQRMNEQFF. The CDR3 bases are TGTGCCAGCAGCTTGACGGGACAGAGAATGAATGAGCAGTTCTTC.

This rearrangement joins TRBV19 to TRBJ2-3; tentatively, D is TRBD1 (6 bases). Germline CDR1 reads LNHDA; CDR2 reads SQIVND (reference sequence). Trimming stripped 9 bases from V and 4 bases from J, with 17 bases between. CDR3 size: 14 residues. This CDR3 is CASTIGPGADTQYF. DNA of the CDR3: TGTGCCAGCACCATAGGTCCAGGGGCAGATACGCAGTATTTT.

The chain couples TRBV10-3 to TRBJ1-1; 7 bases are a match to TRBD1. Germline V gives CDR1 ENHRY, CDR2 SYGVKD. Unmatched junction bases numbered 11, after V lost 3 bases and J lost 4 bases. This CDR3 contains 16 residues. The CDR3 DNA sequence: TGTGCCATCAGTGACGGGGAGACAGGGTGGTCCACTGAAGCTTTCTTT. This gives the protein CAISDGETGWSTEAFF.

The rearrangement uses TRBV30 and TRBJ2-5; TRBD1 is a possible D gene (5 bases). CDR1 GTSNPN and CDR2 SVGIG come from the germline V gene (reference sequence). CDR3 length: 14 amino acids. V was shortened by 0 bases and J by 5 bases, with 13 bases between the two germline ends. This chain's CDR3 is CAWSVQGGAETQYF. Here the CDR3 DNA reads TGTGCCTGGAGTGTACAAGGTGGGGCGGAGACCCAGTACTTC. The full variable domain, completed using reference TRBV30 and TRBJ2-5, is SQTIHQWPATLVQPVGSPLSLECTVEGTSNPNLYWYRQAAGRGLQLLFYSVGIGQISSEVPQNLSASRPQDRQFILSSKKLLLSDSGFYLCAWSVQGGAETQYFGPGTRLLVL.

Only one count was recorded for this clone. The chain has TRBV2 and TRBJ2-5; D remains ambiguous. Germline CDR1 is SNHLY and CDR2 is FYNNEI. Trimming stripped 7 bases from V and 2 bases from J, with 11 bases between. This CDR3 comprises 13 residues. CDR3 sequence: CASKYFSQETQYF. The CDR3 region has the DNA TGTGCCAGCAAATATTTCAGTCAAGAGACCCAGTACTTC.

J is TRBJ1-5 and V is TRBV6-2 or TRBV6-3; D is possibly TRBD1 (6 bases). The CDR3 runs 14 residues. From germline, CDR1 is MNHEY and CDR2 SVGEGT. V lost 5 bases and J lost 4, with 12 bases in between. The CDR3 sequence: CASSTRDKNQPQHF. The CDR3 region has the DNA TGTGCCAGCAGTACCCGGGACAAAAATCAGCCCCAGCATTTT.

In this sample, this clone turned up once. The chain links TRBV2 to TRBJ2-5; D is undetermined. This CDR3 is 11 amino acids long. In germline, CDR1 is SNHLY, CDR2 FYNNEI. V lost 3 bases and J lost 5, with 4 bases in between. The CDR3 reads CASSERETQYF. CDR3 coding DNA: TGTGCCAGCAGTGAGAGGGAGACCCAGTACTTC. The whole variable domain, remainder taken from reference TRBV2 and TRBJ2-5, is EPEVTQTPSHQVTQMGQEVILRCVPISNHLYFYWYRQILGQKVEFLVSFYNNEISEKSEIFDDQFSVERPDGSNFTLKIRSTKLEDSAMYFCASSERETQYFGPGTRLLVL.

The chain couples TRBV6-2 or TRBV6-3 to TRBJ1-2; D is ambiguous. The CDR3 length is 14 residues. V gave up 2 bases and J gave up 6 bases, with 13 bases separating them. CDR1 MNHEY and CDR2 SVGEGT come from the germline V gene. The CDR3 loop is CASSYRPGIDGYTF. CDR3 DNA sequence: TGTGCCAGCAGTTACAGACCGGGAATAGATGGCTACACCTTC.

CDR3 sequence: CASSRPEGVAFF. The CDR3 DNA is TGCGCCAGCAGTCGACCTGAGGGAGTAGCTTTCTTT. The chain recombines TRBV10-2 with TRBJ1-1; D gene ambiguous. The CDR3 sequence is 12 residues long. V was pared by 5 bases and J by 10 bases, with 14 bases between. Looked up from germline, CDR1 is WSHSY and CDR2 is SAAADI.

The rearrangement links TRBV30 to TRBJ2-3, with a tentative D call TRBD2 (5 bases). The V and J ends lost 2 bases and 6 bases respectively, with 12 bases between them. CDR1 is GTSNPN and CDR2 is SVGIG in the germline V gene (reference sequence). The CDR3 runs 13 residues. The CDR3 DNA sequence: TGTGCCTGGAGTTCGGCCCCGGGGGATACGCAGTATTTT. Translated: CAWSSAPGDTQYF.

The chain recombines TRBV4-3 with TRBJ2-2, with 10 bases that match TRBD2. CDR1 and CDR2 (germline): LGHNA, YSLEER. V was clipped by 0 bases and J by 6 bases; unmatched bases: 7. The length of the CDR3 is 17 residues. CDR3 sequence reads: CASSQEIAGGRAGELFF. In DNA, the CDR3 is TGCGCCAGCAGCCAAGAGATAGCGGGGGGCCGCGCCGGGGAGCTGTTTTTT.

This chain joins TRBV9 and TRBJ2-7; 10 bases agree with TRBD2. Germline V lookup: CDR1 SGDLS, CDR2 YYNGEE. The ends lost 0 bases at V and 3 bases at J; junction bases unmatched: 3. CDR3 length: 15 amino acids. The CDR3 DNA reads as TGTGCCAGCAGCGTAGCCCCTAGCGGGGGCTACGAGCAGTACTTC. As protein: CASSVAPSGGYEQYF.

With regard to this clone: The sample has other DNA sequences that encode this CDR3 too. The CDR3 nucleotides read TGTGCCAGTAGTATAGGGACAGTTATGAACACTGAAGCTTTCTTT. It translates to CASSIGTVMNTEAFF. The chain joins TRBV19 to TRBJ1-1; possibly TRBD1 for D (6 bases). The CDR3 length is 15 residues. The V end was cut by 1 base, the J end by 0 bases, with 9 bases between. Germline values: CDR1 LNHDA, CDR2 SQIVND (reference sequence).